Below are 29 T cell receptor beta chains sequenced from a single sample in a study of OX40 agonist ivuxolimab in advanced cancers. Using immunoSEQ multiplex PCR, the repertoire was profiled, and TCRdb retains in-frame clones only, with some absent. The sample carries some 74,000 clones, around 80% recorded once. Sample: CD4+ or CD8+ T cells sorted from blood, taken in a trial of the OX40 agonist ivuxolimab. The receptor set was obtained from an adult with an advanced solid tumor such as melanoma, head and neck, liver or kidney cancer.

This chain links TRBV19 with TRBJ2-2; TRBD2 is a possible D gene (6 bases). V was cut by 8 bases and J by 0 bases, with 13 bases left in between. Germline CDR1 reads LNHDA; CDR2 reads SQIVND (reference sequence). The CDR3 is 15 residues long. CDR3 sequence (DNA): TGTGCCAGTCAATCGGGGACTTCGAACACCGGGGAGCTGTTTTTT. Its protein product is CASQSGTSNTGELFF.

The rearrangement uses TRBV6-5 and TRBJ2-5; 10 nucleotides align to TRBD2. Germline values: CDR1 MNHEY, CDR2 SVGAGI. V lost 0 bases and J lost 4; bases outside the gene matches: 2. The CDR3 sequence is 15 residues long. Here the CDR3 reads CASSYSPSGGETQYF. The CDR3, as DNA: TGTGCCAGCAGTTACTCGCCTAGCGGGGGAGAGACCCAGTACTTC.

The rearrangement links TRBV5-4 to TRBJ2-1; D possibly matches TRBD1 or TRBD2 (5 bases each). The length of the CDR3 is 15 residues. The germline V gene encodes CDR1 SGHNT and CDR2 YYREEE (reference sequence). Trimming took 4 bases from V and 6 from J, leaving 17 bases between them. The CDR3 here is CASSVPGTVGNEQFF. CDR3 nucleotides: TGTGCCAGCAGCGTTCCCGGGACCGTAGGCAATGAGCAGTTCTTC.

V is TRBV4-1 and J is TRBJ2-3, with D possibly TRBD1 on 6 matching bases. Germline CDR1 reads MGHRA; CDR2 reads YSYEKL. The V end lost 4 bases, the J end lost 3 bases, and 11 bases lay between the germline ends. The CDR3 length is 14 residues. The CDR3 here is CASSLRTATDTQYF. In nucleotides, the CDR3 is TGCGCCAGCAGCCTCCGGACAGCAACAGATACGCAGTATTTT.

This chain connects TRBV7-4 to TRBJ1-3; no firm D call. The germline CDR1 and CDR2 sequences are SGHVT and SQSDAQ. Trimming took 8 bases from V and 9 from J, leaving 17 bases between them. This CDR3 region has 13 residues. The DNA of the CDR3 is TGTGCCAGCCGTGGGGTTATTGGTTTCACCATATATTTT. As protein: CASRGVIGFTIYF.

V gene TRBV11-3 combines with J gene TRBJ2-1; 8 bases fit TRBD2. The ends lost 5 bases at V and 9 bases at J; junction bases unmatched: 9. There are 14 residues in the CDR3. The germline V gene encodes CDR1 SGHNT and CDR2 YENEEA. The CDR3 spells CASSLSGTRVEQFF. Written as DNA, the CDR3 is TGTGCCAGCAGCCTATCTGGGACTAGGGTTGAGCAGTTCTTC.

The chain recombines TRBV7-9 with TRBJ2-5, with TRBD2 matching 9 bases. The germline V gene encodes CDR1 SEHNR and CDR2 FQNEAQ (reference sequence). V trimming: 4 bases; J trimming: 5 bases; junction bases outside the gene matches: 8. The CDR3 runs 15 residues. CDR3 sequence (DNA): TGTGCCAGCAGCTACAAAGCGGGGGGCGGTGAGACCCAGTACTTC. This codes for CASSYKAGGGETQYF.

This clone was seen a handful of times. This chain uses TRBV5-4 with TRBJ1-1; tentatively, D is TRBD1 (5 bases). This CDR3 is built from 14 residues. V lost 0 bases and J lost 1, with 7 bases in between. The germline gives CDR1 SGHNT, CDR2 YYREEE (reference sequence). The CDR3 spells CASSLEGRNTEAFF. The CDR3 DNA sequence: TGTGCCAGCAGCTTGGAGGGGAGGAACACTGAAGCTTTCTTT.

CDR3 DNA: TGTGCCAGCGGAAGCGGGACTTCTAATTCACCCCTCCACTTT. Residues: CASGSGTSNSPLHF. V is TRBV6-1 and J is TRBJ1-6, with a possible D match to TRBD1 (5 bases). With 8 bases removed from V and 6 bases from J, the gap between germline ends came to 14 bases. The germline V gene encodes CDR1 MNHNS and CDR2 SASEGT. This CDR3 is 14 amino acids long.

This clone came up once. The chain has TRBV29-1 and TRBJ2-3; TRBD1 might be the D (5 bases). CDR3 size: 14 residues. V gave up 6 bases and J gave up 5 bases, with 18 bases separating them. The V gene's germline CDR1 is SQVTM and CDR2 ANQGSEA. CDR3: CSVTSGNIGDTQYF. CDR3 DNA: TGCAGCGTCACCTCAGGGAACATTGGAGATACGCAGTATTTT.

This clone came up once. The chain recombines TRBV10-2 with TRBJ2-5; 7 nucleotides match TRBD1. Losses at the gene ends were 10 bases for V and 5 bases for J; bases not matched to a gene: 10. The CDR3 consists of 13 residues. Germline V gene data show CDR1 as WSHSY and CDR2 as SAAADI. The chain's CDR3 is CATNRQGGETQYF. The CDR3 DNA reads as TGCGCCACGAACAGACAGGGTGGCGAGACCCAGTACTTC.

The rearrangement uses TRBV4-1 and TRBJ1-1, with D perhaps matching TRBD1 (6 bases). CDR3 length: 15 amino acids. Germline CDR1 reads MGHRA; CDR2 reads YSYEKL. V lost 6 bases and J 1 base, leaving 15 bases between the germline ends. CDR3 loop: CASSQPGHPNTEAFF. DNA for the CDR3: TGCGCCAGCAGTCAACCGGGACACCCGAACACTGAAGCTTTCTTT.

The chain joins TRBV7-9 to TRBJ1-2; D call uncertain. The CDR3 is made up of 14 amino acids. Germline V lookup: CDR1 SEHNR, CDR2 FQNEAQ (reference sequence). Trimming took 1 base from V and 4 from J, leaving 10 bases between them. CDR3 protein: CASSLVSGVYGYTF. CDR3 bases: TGTGCCAGCAGCTTAGTATCCGGAGTCTATGGCTACACCTTC. Filled out from reference TRBV7-9 and TRBJ1-2, the complete variable domain reads DTGVSQNPRHKITKRGQNVTFRCDPISEHNRLYWYRQTLGQGPEFLTYFQNEAQLEKSRLLSDRFSAERPKGSFSTLEIQRTEQGDSAMYLCASSLVSGVYGYTFGSGTRLTVV.

This clone has a single count. The chain couples TRBV4-2 to TRBJ2-3; 7 positions agree with TRBD2. The germline gives CDR1 LGHNA, CDR2 YNFKEQ. CDR3 length equals 17 residues. The trim removed 4 bases at V and 3 bases at J, leaving 13 bases unmatched. CDR3 coding DNA: TGTGCCAGCAGCCCTCAAGGGCGGGGGACCACTACAGATACGCAGTATTTT. Translated, it gives CASSPQGRGTTTDTQYF.

This clone was counted a few times. The CDR3 DNA is TGTGCCAGTAGTGAACAGGGCTCGGAAGAGCAGTACTTC. Amino acids: CASSEQGSEEQYF. This rearrangement joins TRBV19 to TRBJ2-7, with D maybe TRBD1 (6 bases). V was shortened by 5 bases and J by 7 bases, with 15 bases between the two germline ends. The CDR3 consists of 13 residues. CDR1 and CDR2 (germline): LNHDA, SQIVND (reference sequence).

The chain recombines TRBV18 with TRBJ1-1; a possible D gene is TRBD1 (5 bases). This CDR3 region has 15 residues. V shed 3 bases and J shed 3 bases, with 14 bases lying between them. Germline assignment: CDR1 KGHSH and CDR2 LQKENI. The CDR3 DNA is TGTGCCAGCTCACCTGCCTTGGGGGAGCACACTGAAGCTTTCTTT. It yields the protein CASSPALGEHTEAFF. Full variable domain (remainder filled in from reference TRBV18 and TRBJ1-1): NAGVMQNPRHLVRRRGQEARLRCSPMKGHSHVYWYRQLPEEGLKFMVYLQKENIIDESGMPKERFSAEFPKEGPSILRIQQVVRGDSAAYFCASSPALGEHTEAFFGQGTRLTVV.

The genes are TRBV18 and TRBJ1-6; 7 bases are a match to TRBD1. Germline V gives CDR1 KGHSH, CDR2 LQKENI. The CDR3 totals 16 residues. V was clipped by 6 bases and J by 7 bases; unmatched bases: 12. The CDR3 DNA is TGTGCCAGCTCGCCCCAGCAGGGGGTTGGGAATTCACCCCTCCACTTT. It is translated as CASSPQQGVGNSPLHF.

The V and J genes are TRBV28 and TRBJ2-3, with D maybe TRBD1 (5 bases). V was shortened by 2 bases and J by 4 bases, with 7 bases between the two germline ends. The CDR3 loop spans 13 amino acids. Germline CDR1 reads MDHEN; CDR2 reads SYDVKM. CDR3 amino acids: CASSLQGPDTQYF. In nucleotides, the CDR3 is TGTGCCAGCAGTTTACAGGGCCCAGATACGCAGTATTTT.

This chain joins TRBV6-6 and TRBJ1-2, with D possibly being TRBD1 (5 bases). Trimming removed 3 bases from V and 6 bases from J, with 8 bases in between. The germline CDR1 and CDR2 sequences are MNHNY and SVGAGI (reference sequence). The CDR3 is 12 residues long. The chain's CDR3 is CASSYWGNGYTF. The CDR3 nucleotides are TGTGCCAGCAGTTATTGGGGGAATGGCTACACCTTC.

In this sample, this clone turned up once. The rearrangement uses TRBV28 and TRBJ2-3; 8 bases line up with TRBD1. In germline, CDR1 is MDHEN, CDR2 SYDVKM. This CDR3 comprises 16 residues. J lost 2 bases, V lost 3 bases, and 7 bases had no gene match. Here the CDR3 DNA reads TGTGCCAGCAGTTTGCTCCAGGGGGCAGCCACAGATACGCAGTATTTT. Protein product: CASSLLQGAATDTQYF.

The V gene is TRBV6-5, the J gene TRBJ2-1; D is unresolved. The ends were cut back, 0 bases at V and 7 bases at J, with 13 bases in the middle. The CDR3 runs to 15 residues. Germline values: CDR1 MNHEY, CDR2 SVGAGI. The CDR3 nucleotides read TGTGCCAGCAGTTACTCTTATTTTCGGCCGAATGAGCAGTTCTTC. Translation: CASSYSYFRPNEQFF.

This chain joins TRBV27 and TRBJ2-3, with D perhaps given as TRBD1 or TRBD2 (5 bases each). CDR3 length equals 15 residues. Germline V gene sequence: CDR1 MNHEY, CDR2 SMNVEV (reference sequence). V was cut by 6 bases and J by 5 bases, with 18 bases left in between. CDR3 in DNA: TGTGCCAGCAGAGATACAGTCGGGGCCGGAGATACGCAGTATTTT. It translates to CASRDTVGAGDTQYF.

The chain joins TRBV6-5 to TRBJ1-1; possible D gene TRBD1, 6 bases. The V gene lost 5 bases and the J gene lost 4 bases, with 17 bases spanning the gap. CDR1 MNHEY and CDR2 SVGAGI come from the germline V gene. The CDR3 spans 15 residues. This CDR3 reads CASSGKTGRTTEAFF. The CDR3 DNA sequence: TGTGCCAGCAGTGGAAAAACAGGGAGGACCACTGAAGCTTTCTTT.

The chain couples TRBV28 to TRBJ2-7; 7 nucleotides agree with TRBD1. Germline CDR1 reads MDHEN; CDR2 reads SYDVKM. V lost 6 bases to trimming and J lost 3 bases; unmatched junction nucleotides: 14. This CDR3 region has 16 residues. In nucleotides, the CDR3 is TGTGCCAGCAGCTCCGGTTCGGGACAGAGGCGCTACGAGCAGTACTTC. Its translation: CASSSGSGQRRYEQYF.

The chain couples TRBV11-1 to TRBJ2-2, with D unresolved. Germline V lookup: CDR1 SGHAT, CDR2 FQDESV (reference sequence). Trimming pared 5 bases from V and 11 bases from J, leaving 18 bases between. This CDR3 contains 14 residues. The CDR3 DNA follows: TGTGCCAGCAGCACCACGACACTCTTGGGAGAGCTGTTTTTT. Amino acids: CASSTTTLLGELFF.

The sample holds one count of this clone. V and J are TRBV4-2 and TRBJ2-3, with 10 bases matching TRBD2. Germline V lookup: CDR1 LGHNA, CDR2 YNFKEQ. CDR3 size: 17 residues. V lost 1 base and J lost 1; bases outside the gene matches: 5. The CDR3 loop reads CASSQGGTSDGTDTQYF. In DNA form, the CDR3 reads TGTGCCAGCAGCCAAGGAGGGACTAGCGATGGCACAGATACGCAGTATTTT.

As DNA, the CDR3 is TGTGCCAGCATCTCCGGGCAGGCAGATACGCAGTATTTT. Amino acids: CASISGQADTQYF. J is TRBJ2-3 and V is TRBV28; D unresolved. Germline assignment: CDR1 MDHEN and CDR2 SYDVKM. Trimming took 7 bases from V and 4 from J, leaving 12 bases between them. This CDR3 region has 13 residues.

The V gene is TRBV2, the J gene TRBJ2-2, with 10 bases matching TRBD2. Per the germline V gene, CDR1 is SNHLY and CDR2 is FYNNEI. Losses at the gene ends were 2 bases for V and 3 bases for J; bases not matched to a gene: 3. CDR3 length equals 16 residues. CDR3 sequence reads: CASSENSGGYTGELFF. CDR3 nucleotides: TGTGCCAGCAGTGAAAATAGCGGGGGGTACACCGGGGAGCTGTTTTTT.

The chain links TRBV6-1 to TRBJ1-2; D remains ambiguous. CDR1 and CDR2 from the germline V gene are MNHNS and SASEGT. Trimming cost V 5 bases and J 3 bases, with 10 bases left between them. The CDR3 has 13 residues. The CDR3 sequence: CASSKDRDYGYTF. The CDR3 region has the DNA TGTGCCAGCAGTAAGGACCGAGACTATGGCTACACCTTC.